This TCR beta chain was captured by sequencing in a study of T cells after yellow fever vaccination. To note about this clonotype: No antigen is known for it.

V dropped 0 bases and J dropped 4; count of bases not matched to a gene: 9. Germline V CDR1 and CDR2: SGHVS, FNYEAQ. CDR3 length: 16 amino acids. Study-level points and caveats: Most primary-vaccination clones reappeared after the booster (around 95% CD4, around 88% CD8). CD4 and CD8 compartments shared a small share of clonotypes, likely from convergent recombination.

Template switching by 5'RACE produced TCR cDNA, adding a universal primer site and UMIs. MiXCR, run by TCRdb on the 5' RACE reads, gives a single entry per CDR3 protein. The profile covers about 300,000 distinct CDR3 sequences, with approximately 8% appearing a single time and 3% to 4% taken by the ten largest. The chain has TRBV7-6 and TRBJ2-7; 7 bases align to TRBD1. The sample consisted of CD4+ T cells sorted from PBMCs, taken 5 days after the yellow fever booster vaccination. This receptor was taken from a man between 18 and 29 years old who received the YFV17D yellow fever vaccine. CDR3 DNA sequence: TGTGCCAGCAGCTTAGCGTCCGGGACAGAAACTTACGAGCAGTACTTC. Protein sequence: CASSLASGTETYEQYF.